This T cell receptor beta chain was captured by sequencing in a study of neoadjuvant anti-PD-1 for oral cavity cancer (dated by TCRdb to the early 2020s). For the study in its entirety: Three to four biweekly doses of nivolumab at 3 mg/kg were mostly administered to patients before curative-intent surgical resection. A 33% response rate was observed in the parent correlative cohort, in which around eleven patients were included. Patients without progression received a fourth nivolumab dose around day 43 and underwent definitive surgical resection on days 50-56. Patients with complete response, partial response or stable disease by RECIST 1.1 were defined as responders, whereas patients with progression were defined as non-responders.

Beyond this particular receptor, the publication reports: Higher pretreatment blood Treg/Th17 ratios correlated with both higher pretreatment blood TCRbeta clonality and lower post-treatment tumor TCRbeta clonality. Within PBMCs, T cell clonality (Gini index) was significantly higher in non-responders than responders after neoadjuvant nivolumab. Only a few patients per response group were included in the TCR analyses, and the authors called for validation in larger cohorts.

In the case of this clone: Its antigen specificity is not known. No clone much larger than this one lies a single base away; base qualities are absent.

PBMC libraries used mostly 480 ng of input genomic DNA for deep sequencing, with six replicates per sample. Following the manufacturer's instructions, the team built TCRbeta libraries using the immunoSEQ hsTCRbeta kit. The finished libraries were brought together in one pool at roughly 3 nM, which was then read using an Illumina NovaSeq 6000 S4 flow cell. As for the authors' bioinformatics: The immunoSEQ Analyzer was used for raw data preprocessing and quality control. The analysis was restricted to productive rearrangements, with each unique CDR3 amino acid sequence defining a clonotype. Repertoire clonality was estimated as the Gini-Simpson index, computed with the R package tcR. Gini indices were compared with Student's t test, and associations with tumor size change were assessed by Pearson correlation. This immuneACCESS table, as held by TCRdb, lists in-frame sequences with V and J called but not all clones. Of the missing ones, under half trace to an unresolved V gene in checked studies; the others have no known cause. V, J and clone size are taken as reported in that table, and D and trimming were inferred from the DNA itself. For this sample there are some 70,000 clones; roughly 81% appear just once. The top ten constitute roughly 3.4% of the sample.

The sample's time point label is to be understood as: after neoadjuvant nivolumab, at surgical resection. The patients had newly diagnosed stage II-IVA oral cavity squamous cell carcinoma and had not received any prior systemic or radiation treatment. The cohort was made up of patients with locally advanced, HPV-negative oral cavity squamous cell carcinoma. Peripheral blood mononuclear cells were analyzed directly and were not maintained or expanded in culture. The samples were drawn from a longitudinal correlative study tied to a single-arm phase II trial testing neoadjuvant nivolumab in oral cavity squamous cell carcinoma. Subject-matched pre- and post-treatment PBMCs and tumors from three responders and three non-responders were subjected to genomic DNA-based TCRbeta sequencing. Peripheral blood mononuclear cells were collected before nivolumab treatment and were collected again after treatment, at the time of surgery. The Maxwell RSC DNA from Cells kit was used to isolate genomic DNA from PBMCs.

V trim: 4 bases; J trim: 2 bases; unmatched bases: 2. The CDR3 runs 14 amino acids, cysteine and phenylalanine included. The sequence is cut down to CDR3 DNA, 42 bases in frame from base 1. The germline V gene yields MDHEN for CDR1 and SYDVKM for CDR2. The clonotype originates from a person between 35 and 79 years old with oral cavity squamous cell carcinoma. The sample was PBMCs, taken after nivolumab (anti-PD-1) treatment. The chain is encoded by TRBV28 joined to TRBJ2-7; 10 middle bases align to TRBD2. The DNA sequence is as follows: TGTGCCAGCAGTTCCGGGACTAGCGCCTACGAGCAGTACTTC. This sequence encodes CASSSGTSAYEQYF. Joined to the reference TRBV28 and TRBJ2-7 proteins, this CDR3 gives the full variable domain: DVKVTQSSRYLVKRTGEKVFLECVQDMDHENMFWYRQDPGLGLRLIYFSYDVKMKEKGDIPEGYSVSREKKERFSLILESASTNQTSMYLCASSSGTSAYEQYFGPGTRLTVT.